The 27 T cell receptor beta chains below all came from one sample that was sequenced in a study. TCRdb processed the RT-PCR reads anew with MiXCR; each CDR3 protein has one entry. The sample records 550,000 to 750,000 distinct CDR3 sequences, 13% to 15% being singletons. The sample taken for sequencing was memory CD4+ T cells from blood. The source of these receptors is a female donor in good health, serving as a healthy control.

This clonotype was detected ten times or more. The genes are TRBV20-1 and TRBJ1-1, with D perhaps TRBD1 (5 bases). The CDR3 extends over 13 amino acids. Trimming cost V 6 bases and J 3 bases, with 14 bases left between them. Germline V CDR1 and CDR2: DFQATT, SNEGSKA (reference sequence). Here the CDR3 DNA reads TGCAGTGCAGGGCGGGGGGAGGACACTGAAGCTTTCTTT. Translation gives CSAGRGEDTEAFF.

The chain uses TRBV20-1 and TRBJ1-1, with D possibly matching TRBD1 (5 bases). The CDR3 consists of 14 residues. CDR1 is DFQATT and CDR2 is SNEGSKA in the germline V gene (reference sequence). V was clipped by 7 bases and J by 2 bases, with 17 bases between them. CDR3 region: CSDPKRQINTEAFF. CDR3 nucleotide sequence: TGCAGTGACCCAAAACGACAGATAAACACTGAAGCTTTCTTT.

This clonotype was recorded at least ten times. The V gene is TRBV5-6, the J gene TRBJ1-1; 9 positions match TRBD1. The trim removed 4 bases at V and 9 bases at J, leaving 10 bases unmatched. CDR3 length equals 14 residues. Germline lookup yields CDR1 SGHDT and CDR2 YYEEEE. CDR3 region: CASSRGQGGVKAFF. CDR3 DNA: TGTGCCAGCAGCCGGGGACAGGGTGGAGTGAAAGCTTTCTTT.

In this sample, this clonotype turned up many times. The V call is TRBV6-1, the J call TRBJ2-1; 7 nucleotides match TRBD2. CDR1 and CDR2 from the germline V gene are MNHNS and SASEGT. After removal of 8 bases from V and 0 bases from J, the junction contained 4 bases not matched to a gene. The CDR3 has 14 residues. The CDR3 reads CASLLADSYNEQFF. Here the CDR3 DNA reads TGTGCCAGCCTCCTAGCGGACTCCTACAATGAGCAGTTCTTC.

At least ten counts were recorded for this clonotype. CDR3 amino acids: CASSNGQLAGETQYF. As DNA, the CDR3 is TGCGCCAGCAGCAATGGACAGCTGGCAGGAGAGACCCAGTACTTC. The rearrangement joins TRBV5-1 to TRBJ2-5; the D gene is possibly TRBD1 (6 bases). Germline values: CDR1 SGHRS, CDR2 YFSETQ. The CDR3 sequence is 15 residues long. The V gene lost 4 bases and the J gene lost 4 bases, with 17 bases spanning the gap.

The chain employs TRBV20-1 and TRBJ2-1; TRBD2 agrees at 14 bases. The germline V gene encodes CDR1 DFQATT and CDR2 SNEGSKA (reference sequence). The trim removed 5 bases at V and 8 bases at J, leaving 11 bases unmatched. This CDR3 is built from 16 residues. The CDR3 region is CSAFVTSGRAGDEQFF. The CDR3 nucleotides read TGCAGTGCTTTCGTGACTAGCGGGAGGGCCGGGGATGAGCAGTTCTTC.

This clonotype was counted a few times. The V gene is TRBV7-3, the J gene TRBJ2-1, with a tentative D call TRBD2 (6 bases). Trimming left V 1 base short and J 8 bases short, with 15 bases between. The CDR3 loop spans 15 amino acids. Germline CDR1 reads SGHTA; CDR2 reads FQGTGA. CDR3 sequence: CASSLNREPFHEQFF. The CDR3 DNA reads as TGTGCCAGCAGCTTAAATCGGGAGCCGTTTCATGAGCAGTTCTTC.

The sample holds many counts of this clonotype. V usage is TRBV12-3 or TRBV12-4 and J usage is TRBJ2-7; 9 nucleotides match TRBD2. Trimming at V came to 6 bases and at J to 2 bases, leaving 11 bases not matched to a gene. The CDR3 contains 16 residues. CDR3 nucleotides: TGTGCCAGCAGCTTGGGGAAGGTAGCGGGGGCCTACGAGCAGTACTTC. It codes for CASSLGKVAGAYEQYF.

This chain links TRBV24-1 with TRBJ2-3, with 8 bases lining up with TRBD2. Looked up from germline, CDR1 is KGHDR and CDR2 is SFDVKD. The CDR3 is 16 amino acids. Unmatched junction bases numbered 4, after V lost 1 base and J lost 2 bases. The CDR3 loop reads CATSDFGTSATDTQYF. The CDR3 region has the DNA TGTGCCACCAGTGATTTCGGGACTAGTGCCACAGATACGCAGTATTTT.

This clonotype occurred many times. The CDR3 spells CASSISDRYEQYF. The CDR3 nucleotides read TGTGCCAGCAGCATAAGCGATCGGTACGAGCAGTACTTC. The chain employs TRBV12-3 or TRBV12-4 and TRBJ2-7; D call uncertain. V was cut by 6 bases and J by 4 bases, with 13 bases left in between. The CDR3 has 13 amino acids.

Ten or more counts support this clonotype. The chain employs TRBV6-5 and TRBJ2-7; D uncertain. The V end was cut by 0 bases, the J end by 2 bases, with 11 bases between. The CDR3 contains 15 residues. The germline V gene encodes CDR1 MNHEY and CDR2 SVGAGI. The chain's CDR3 is CASSYSGSQPYEQYF. CDR3 in DNA: TGTGCCAGCAGTTACTCAGGTTCCCAACCCTACGAGCAGTACTTC.

The chain recombines TRBV6-5 with TRBJ1-2; D not certain. The CDR3 runs 12 residues. V gave up 10 bases and J gave up 12 bases, with 21 bases separating them. Germline CDR1 and CDR2: MNHEY and SVGAGI. CDR3 region: CATEDRSSGNTF. The CDR3 DNA reads TGTGCCACCGAAGACCGAAGCTCTGGAAACACCTTC.

This clonotype was seen only a few times. This chain connects TRBV6-1 to TRBJ1-5, with a weak D call TRBD1 (6 bases). The CDR3 extends over 18 amino acids. The V and J ends lost 2 bases and 0 bases respectively, with 17 bases between them. The germline V gene has CDR1 MNHNS and CDR2 SASEGT. In DNA form, the CDR3 reads TGTGCCAGCAGTGAACAGGGACACGACCCCTATAGCAATCAGCCCCAGCATTTT. Residues: CASSEQGHDPYSNQPQHF.

This clonotype has at least ten counts. The chain joins TRBV20-1 to TRBJ1-5; possibly TRBD1 for D (5 bases). The V and J ends lost 2 bases and 1 base respectively, with 12 bases between them. This CDR3 is 15 amino acids long. Per germline, CDR1 DFQATT and CDR2 SNEGSKA (reference sequence). The DNA of the CDR3 is TGCAGTGCTAGAAGGGGTGACTCCAGCAATCAGCCCCAGCATTTT. It is translated as CSARRGDSSNQPQHF.

The sample holds many counts of this clonotype. This CDR3 is CASSLPQSGELFF. The CDR3 nucleotides read TGTGCCAGCAGCTTACCCCAGTCCGGGGAGCTGTTTTTT. The chain carries TRBV5-5 and TRBJ2-2; D remains unclear. Germline assignment: CDR1 SGHKS and CDR2 YYEKEE (reference sequence). CDR3 size: 13 residues. Between the trimmed V and J ends, which lost 2 bases and 6 bases, there was a span of 8 bases.

J is TRBJ2-2 and V is TRBV11-2, with D tentatively TRBD1 or TRBD2 (6 bases each). The CDR3 consists of 15 residues. V shed 1 base and J shed 6 bases, with 12 bases lying between them. Germline loops: CDR1 SGHAT, CDR2 FQNNGV. The CDR3 protein is CASSLGGAIAGELFF. Here the CDR3 DNA reads TGTGCCAGCAGCTTAGGGGGGGCCATCGCCGGGGAGCTGTTTTTT.

The chain joins TRBV29-1 to TRBJ2-7; possibly TRBD1 for D (6 bases). Germline V gene data show CDR1 as SQVTM and CDR2 as ANQGSEA. The CDR3 totals 15 residues. Trimming removed 0 bases at V and 6 bases at J, with 18 bases between. The CDR3 loop reads CSVEDWETGSREQYF. DNA of the CDR3: TGCAGCGTTGAAGATTGGGAGACAGGTAGTCGCGAGCAGTACTTC.

The V and J genes are TRBV11-2 and TRBJ2-5; 7 bases fit TRBD1. The CDR3 contains 13 residues. CDR1 and CDR2 from the germline V gene are SGHAT and FQNNGV. The trim removed 4 bases at V and 3 bases at J, leaving 2 bases unmatched. The CDR3 DNA is TGTGCCAGCAGCTATACAGGGGAAGAGACCCAGTACTTC. Translated: CASSYTGEETQYF.

The gene calls are TRBV6-2 or TRBV6-3 and TRBJ2-7; D is possibly TRBD2 (6 bases). Germline V gene lookup returns CDR1 MNHEY and CDR2 SVGEGT. The V end lost 6 bases, the J end lost 7 bases, and 19 bases lay between the germline ends. The CDR3 loop spans 14 amino acids. The CDR3 DNA follows: TGTGCCAGCAGGGAGGGGAATGGGGCCGGGGAGCAGTACTTC. Residues: CASREGNGAGEQYF.

In this sample, this clonotype turned up a few times. The chain has TRBV29-1 and TRBJ1-4; D unclear. V was clipped by 5 bases and J by 7 bases, with 8 bases between them. This CDR3 is 11 amino acids long. CDR1 and CDR2 from the germline V gene are SQVTM and ANQGSEA. CDR3 nucleotide sequence: TGCAGCGTTCCTCTGGGTGAAAAACTGTTTTTT. It translates to CSVPLGEKLFF.

This clonotype was recorded a few times. The rearrangement links TRBV20-1 to TRBJ2-7; TRBD2 is a possible D gene (5 bases). The CDR3 covers 12 residues. V gave up 0 bases and J gave up 6 bases, with 9 bases separating them. Germline CDR1 is DFQATT and CDR2 is SNEGSKA (reference sequence). CDR3 DNA: TGCAGTGCTAGAGAACTAGTAATCGAGCAGTACTTC. It translates to CSARELVIEQYF.

CDR3 DNA: TGCGCCAGCAGCCCAGGACAGGGCTGGGAGACCCAGTACTTC. Translated, it gives CASSPGQGWETQYF. The chain employs TRBV5-1 and TRBJ2-5; 8 nucleotides match TRBD1. Germline loops: CDR1 SGHRS, CDR2 YFSETQ. Trimming cost V 4 bases and J 5 bases; bases outside gene matches: 7. The CDR3 covers 14 residues.

The chain combines TRBV20-1 with TRBJ1-5; unclear D gene. In germline, CDR1 is DFQATT, CDR2 SNEGSKA (reference sequence). The CDR3 length is 13 residues. Trimming stripped 2 bases from V and 4 bases from J, with 9 bases between. The CDR3 region is CSARSRWNQPQHF. Here the CDR3 DNA reads TGCAGTGCTAGAAGTAGGTGGAATCAGCCCCAGCATTTT.

The V and J genes are TRBV5-1 and TRBJ2-5, with 13 bases lining up with TRBD2. Germline CDR1 is SGHRS and CDR2 is YFSETQ. This CDR3 has 16 residues. V shed 5 bases and J 4 bases; nucleotides not matched to a gene: 8. In DNA form, the CDR3 reads TGCGCCAGCAGTCGGACTAGCGGGAGCTCCACAGAGACCCAGTACTTC. As protein: CASSRTSGSSTETQYF. The full variable domain, completed using reference TRBV5-1 and TRBJ2-5, is KAGVTQTPRYLIKTRGQQVTLSCSPISGHRSVSWYQQTPGQGLQFLFEYFSETQRNKGNFPGRFSGRQFSNSRSEMNVSTLELGDSALYLCASSRTSGSSTETQYFGPGTRLLVL.

A few counts support this clonotype. The V call is TRBV7-9, the J call TRBJ2-3; the match to TRBD1 covers 9 bases. Germline V gives CDR1 SEHNR, CDR2 FQNEAQ (reference sequence). With 5 bases clipped from V and 2 bases from J, the junction kept 8 bases outside the gene matches. CDR3 length equals 16 residues. For the CDR3, the DNA is TGTGCCAGCAGCCCCCAAGGACAGGGGCACACAGATACGCAGTATTTT. Its protein product is CASSPQGQGHTDTQYF.

This clonotype was seen repeatedly, ten times or more. This rearrangement joins TRBV20-1 to TRBJ2-7; tentative D call: TRBD1 (5 bases). CDR1 and CDR2 (germline): DFQATT, SNEGSKA (reference sequence). The CDR3 covers 13 residues. Trimming removed 5 bases at V and 2 bases at J, with 13 bases between. This chain's CDR3 is CSAGRTPTYEQYF. CDR3 nucleotides: TGCAGTGCTGGAAGGACACCGACCTACGAGCAGTACTTC.

The chain couples TRBV10-3 to TRBJ2-1; 10 nucleotides align to TRBD2. V shed 3 bases and J 9 bases; nucleotides not matched to a gene: 11. This CDR3 has 16 residues. CDR1 ENHRY and CDR2 SYGVKD come from the germline V gene. The CDR3 nucleotides are TGTGCCATCAGTGACTCCGTAGCGGGAGGAACTGGTGAGCAGTTCTTC. Amino acid sequence: CAISDSVAGGTGEQFF.